The present entry profiles one T cell receptor beta chain with its context. Its antigen is not known. A read error may produce the germline difference seen at one junction end. Receiving focal radiation plus CTLA-4 blockade with ipilimumab were patients who had chemo-refractory metastatic non-small-cell lung cancer. In germline, CDR1 is SQVTM, CDR2 ANQGSEA. This CDR3 is 13 amino acids long. This sample was included in a study of radiotherapy plus CTLA-4 blockade in lung cancer. Study details: Disease control was present in 31% of patients, and objective responses in approximately 20%. Whole-study results and caveats: Once radiotherapy plus ipilimumab had been given, TCR clones derived from tumor expanded in blood.

Method: immunoSEQ multiplex PCR; TCRdb's copy keeps in-frame clones and lacks some. This sample has tens of thousands of clones; 55% to 80% occur once, and the top ten carry approximately 10%. The rearrangement uses TRBV29-1 and TRBJ2-6, with D perhaps TRBD1 (5 bases). The clonotype originates from a human donor with non-small cell lung cancer who had stable disease on radiotherapy plus ipilimumab. Specimen: peripheral blood, collected from a patient treated with radiotherapy plus ipilimumab. The DNA for the CDR3 is TGCAGCGTTAACCTCTCTGGGGCCAACGTCCCGACTTTC. Translation: CSVNLSGANVPTF. Based on the CDR3 plus reference TRBV29-1 and TRBJ2-6, the full variable domain is SAVISQKPSRDICQRGTSLTIQCQVDSQVTMMFWYRQQPGQSLTLIATANQGSEATYESGFVIDKFPISRPNLTFSTLTVSNMSPEDSSIYLCSVNLSGANVPTFGAGSRLTVL.